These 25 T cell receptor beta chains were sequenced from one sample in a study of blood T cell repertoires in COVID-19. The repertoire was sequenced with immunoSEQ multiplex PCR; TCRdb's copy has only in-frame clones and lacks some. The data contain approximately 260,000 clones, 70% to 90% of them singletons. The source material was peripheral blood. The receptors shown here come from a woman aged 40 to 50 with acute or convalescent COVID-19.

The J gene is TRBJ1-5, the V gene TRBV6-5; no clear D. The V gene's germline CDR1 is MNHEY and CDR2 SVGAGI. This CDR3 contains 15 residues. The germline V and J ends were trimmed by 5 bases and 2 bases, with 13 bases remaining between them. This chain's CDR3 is CASSPHEGGNQPQHF. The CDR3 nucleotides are TGTGCCAGCAGTCCACACGAGGGAGGCAATCAGCCCCAGCATTTT.

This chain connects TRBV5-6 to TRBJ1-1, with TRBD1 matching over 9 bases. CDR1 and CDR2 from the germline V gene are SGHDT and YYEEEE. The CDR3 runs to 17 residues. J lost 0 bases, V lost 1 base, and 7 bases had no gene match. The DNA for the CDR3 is TGTGCCAGCAGCTTGTACAGGGGGCGGATCCTGAACACTGAAGCTTTCTTT. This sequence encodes CASSLYRGRILNTEAFF.

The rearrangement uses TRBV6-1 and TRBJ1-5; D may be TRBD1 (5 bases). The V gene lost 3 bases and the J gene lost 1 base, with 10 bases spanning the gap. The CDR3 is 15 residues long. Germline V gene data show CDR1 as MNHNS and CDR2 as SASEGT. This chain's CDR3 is CASSDPGGSNQPQHF. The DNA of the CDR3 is TGTGCCAGCAGTGATCCGGGGGGGAGCAATCAGCCCCAGCATTTT.

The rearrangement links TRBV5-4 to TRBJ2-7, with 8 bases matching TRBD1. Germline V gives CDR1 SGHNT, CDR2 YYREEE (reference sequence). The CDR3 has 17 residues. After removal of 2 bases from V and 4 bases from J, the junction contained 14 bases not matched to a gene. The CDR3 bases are TGTGCCAGCAGCTTAAGAACAGGGGGTATAGGGTCATACGAGCAGTACGTC. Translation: CASSLRTGGIGSYEQYV.

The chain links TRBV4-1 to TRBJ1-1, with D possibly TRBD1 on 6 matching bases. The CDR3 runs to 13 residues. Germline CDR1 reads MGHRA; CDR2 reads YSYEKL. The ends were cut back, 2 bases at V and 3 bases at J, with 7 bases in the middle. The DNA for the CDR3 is TGCGCCAGCAGCCAACCAGGGGACACTGAAGCTTTCTTT. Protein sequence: CASSQPGDTEAFF.

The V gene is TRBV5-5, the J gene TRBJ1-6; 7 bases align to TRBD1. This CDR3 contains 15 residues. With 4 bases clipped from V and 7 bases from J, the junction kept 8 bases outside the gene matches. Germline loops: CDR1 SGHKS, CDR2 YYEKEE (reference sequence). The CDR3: CASSRGGTANSPLHF. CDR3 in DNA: TGTGCCAGCAGCCGCGGGGGGACAGCAAATTCACCCCTCCACTTT.

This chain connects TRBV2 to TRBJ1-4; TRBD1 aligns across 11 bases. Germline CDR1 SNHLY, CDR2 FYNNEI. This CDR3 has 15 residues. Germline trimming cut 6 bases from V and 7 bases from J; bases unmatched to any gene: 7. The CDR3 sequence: CASSESGTGGEKLFF. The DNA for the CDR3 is TGTGCCAGCAGCGAATCCGGGACAGGGGGTGAAAAACTGTTTTTT.

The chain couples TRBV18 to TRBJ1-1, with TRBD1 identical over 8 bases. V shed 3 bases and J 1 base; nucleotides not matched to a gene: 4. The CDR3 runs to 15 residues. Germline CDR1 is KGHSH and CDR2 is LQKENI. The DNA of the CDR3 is TGTGCCAGCTCACCTCGGACAGGGTGGAACACTGAAGCTTTCTTT. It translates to CASSPRTGWNTEAFF.

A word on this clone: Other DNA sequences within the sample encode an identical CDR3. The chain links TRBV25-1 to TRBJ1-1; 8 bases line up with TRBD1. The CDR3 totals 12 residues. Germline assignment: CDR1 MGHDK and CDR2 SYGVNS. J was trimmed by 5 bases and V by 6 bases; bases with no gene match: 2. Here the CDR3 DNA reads TGTGCCAGCAGCGACAGGGGAACTGAAGCTTTCTTT. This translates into CASSDRGTEAFF.

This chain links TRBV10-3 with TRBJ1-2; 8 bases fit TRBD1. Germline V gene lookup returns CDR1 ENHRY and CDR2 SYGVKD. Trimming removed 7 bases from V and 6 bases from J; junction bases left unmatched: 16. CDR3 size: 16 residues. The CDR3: CAIKVGQGASTDGYTF. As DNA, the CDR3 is TGTGCCATCAAGGTCGGTCAGGGGGCCTCGACCGATGGCTACACCTTC.

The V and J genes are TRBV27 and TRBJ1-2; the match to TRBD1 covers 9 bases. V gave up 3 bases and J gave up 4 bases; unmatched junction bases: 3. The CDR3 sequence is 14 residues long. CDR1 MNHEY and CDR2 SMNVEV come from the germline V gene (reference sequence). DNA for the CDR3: TGTGCCAGCAGTTTCGGGGACAGGGCCTATGGCTACACCTTC. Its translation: CASSFGDRAYGYTF.

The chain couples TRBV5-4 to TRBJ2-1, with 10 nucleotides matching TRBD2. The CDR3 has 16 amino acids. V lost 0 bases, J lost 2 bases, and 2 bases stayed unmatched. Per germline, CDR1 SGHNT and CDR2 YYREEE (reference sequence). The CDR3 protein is CASSLERGGAYNEQFF. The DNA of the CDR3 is TGTGCCAGCAGCTTGGAGCGGGGGGGCGCCTACAATGAGCAGTTCTTC.

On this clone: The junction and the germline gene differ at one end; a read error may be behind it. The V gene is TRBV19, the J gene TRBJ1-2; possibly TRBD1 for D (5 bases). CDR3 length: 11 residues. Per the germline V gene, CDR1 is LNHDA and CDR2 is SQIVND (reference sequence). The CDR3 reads CASSTRQTASF. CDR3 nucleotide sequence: TGTGCCAGTAGTACTAGACAGACTGCTTCCTTC.

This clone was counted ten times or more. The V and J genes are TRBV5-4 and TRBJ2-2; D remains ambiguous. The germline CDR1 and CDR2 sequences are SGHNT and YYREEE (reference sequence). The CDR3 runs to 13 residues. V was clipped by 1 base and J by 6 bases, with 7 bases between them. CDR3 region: CASSLSLAGELFF. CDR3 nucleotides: TGTGCCAGCAGCTTGTCCCTAGCCGGGGAGCTGTTTTTT. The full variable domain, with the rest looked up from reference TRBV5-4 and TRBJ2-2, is ETGVTQSPTHLIKTRGQQVTLRCSSQSGHNTVSWYQQALGQGPQFIFQYYREEENGRGNFPPRFSGLQFPNYSSELNVNALELDDSALYLCASSLSLAGELFFGEGSRLTVL.

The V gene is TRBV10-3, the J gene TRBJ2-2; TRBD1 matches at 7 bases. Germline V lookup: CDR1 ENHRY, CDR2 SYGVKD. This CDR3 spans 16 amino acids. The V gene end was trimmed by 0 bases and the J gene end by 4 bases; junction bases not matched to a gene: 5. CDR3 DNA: TGTGCCATCAGTGAGTCGACAGGGATGGGCACCGGGGAGCTGTTTTTT. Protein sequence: CAISESTGMGTGELFF.

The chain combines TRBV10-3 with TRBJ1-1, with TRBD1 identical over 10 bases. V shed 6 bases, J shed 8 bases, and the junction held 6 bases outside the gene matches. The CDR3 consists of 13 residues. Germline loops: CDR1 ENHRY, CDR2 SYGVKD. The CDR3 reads CAISSGTGDEAFF. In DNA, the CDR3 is TGTGCCATCAGCTCCGGGACAGGGGACGAAGCTTTCTTT.

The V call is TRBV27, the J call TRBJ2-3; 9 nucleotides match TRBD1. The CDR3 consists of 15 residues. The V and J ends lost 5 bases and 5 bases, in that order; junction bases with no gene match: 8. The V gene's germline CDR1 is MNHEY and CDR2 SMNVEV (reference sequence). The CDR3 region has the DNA TGTGCCAGCAGTCTCCGGGACAGGGTGGAAGATACGCAGTATTTT. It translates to CASSLRDRVEDTQYF.

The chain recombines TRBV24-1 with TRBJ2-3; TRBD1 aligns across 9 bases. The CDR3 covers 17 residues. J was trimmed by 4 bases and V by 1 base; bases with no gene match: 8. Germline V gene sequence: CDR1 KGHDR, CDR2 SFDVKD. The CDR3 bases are TGTGCCACCAGTGATTTTCAAGGGACAGGGCAATCAGATACGCAGTATTTT. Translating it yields CATSDFQGTGQSDTQYF.

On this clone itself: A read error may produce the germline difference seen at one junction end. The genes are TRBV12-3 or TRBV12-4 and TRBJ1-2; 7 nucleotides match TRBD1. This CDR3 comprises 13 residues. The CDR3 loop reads CASSLGDRYPLKF. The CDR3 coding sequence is TGTGCCAGCAGTTTAGGGGACAGATACCCCCTTAAGTTC.

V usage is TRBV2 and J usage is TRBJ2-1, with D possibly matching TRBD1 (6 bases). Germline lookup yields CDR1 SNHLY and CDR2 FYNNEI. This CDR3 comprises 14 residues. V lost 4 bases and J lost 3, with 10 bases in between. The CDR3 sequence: CASSVDRNYNEQFF. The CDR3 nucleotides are TGTGCCAGCAGTGTGGACAGAAACTACAATGAGCAGTTCTTC. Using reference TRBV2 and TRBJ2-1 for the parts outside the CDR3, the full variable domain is EPEVTQTPSHQVTQMGQEVILRCVPISNHLYFYWYRQILGQKVEFLVSFYNNEISEKSEIFDDQFSVERPDGSNFTLKIRSTKLEDSAMYFCASSVDRNYNEQFFGPGTRLTVL.

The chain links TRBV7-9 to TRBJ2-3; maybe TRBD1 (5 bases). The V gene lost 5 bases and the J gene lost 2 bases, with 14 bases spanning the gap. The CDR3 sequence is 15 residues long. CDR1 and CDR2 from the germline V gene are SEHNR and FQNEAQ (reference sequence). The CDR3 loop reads CASSALQGTTDTQYF. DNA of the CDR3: TGTGCCAGCAGCGCCCTGCAGGGTACCACAGATACGCAGTATTTT.

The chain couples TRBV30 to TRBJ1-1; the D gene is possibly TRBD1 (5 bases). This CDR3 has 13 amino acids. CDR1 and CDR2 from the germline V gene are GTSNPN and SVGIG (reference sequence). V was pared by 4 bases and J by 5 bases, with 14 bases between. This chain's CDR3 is CAWNGFGGTEAFF. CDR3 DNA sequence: TGTGCCTGGAACGGATTTGGGGGGACTGAAGCTTTCTTT.

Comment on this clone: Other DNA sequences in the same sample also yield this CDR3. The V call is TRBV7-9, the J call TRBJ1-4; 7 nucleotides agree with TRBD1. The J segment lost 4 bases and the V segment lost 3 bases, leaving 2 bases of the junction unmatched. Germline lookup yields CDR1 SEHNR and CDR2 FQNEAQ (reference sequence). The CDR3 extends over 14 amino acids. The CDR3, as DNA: TGTGCCAGCAGCTTGGGACAGTTTAATGAAAAACTGTTTTTT. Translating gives CASSLGQFNEKLFF. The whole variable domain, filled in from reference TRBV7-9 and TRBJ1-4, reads DTGVSQNPRHKITKRGQNVTFRCDPISEHNRLYWYRQTLGQGPEFLTYFQNEAQLEKSRLLSDRFSAERPKGSFSTLEIQRTEQGDSAMYLCASSLGQFNEKLFFGSGTQLSVL.

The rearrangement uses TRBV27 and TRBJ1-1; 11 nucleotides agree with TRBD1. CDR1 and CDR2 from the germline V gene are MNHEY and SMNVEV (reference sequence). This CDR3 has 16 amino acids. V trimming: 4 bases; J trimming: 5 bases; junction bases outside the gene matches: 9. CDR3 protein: CASSSLDRGRGTEAFF. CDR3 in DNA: TGTGCCAGCAGTTCTTTGGACAGGGGGCGAGGAACTGAAGCTTTCTTT.

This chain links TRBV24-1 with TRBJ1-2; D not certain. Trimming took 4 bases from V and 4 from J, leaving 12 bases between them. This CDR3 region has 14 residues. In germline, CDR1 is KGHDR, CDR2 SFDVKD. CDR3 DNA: TGTGCCACCAGTGACGCCCTCGGGAGCTATGGCTACACCTTC. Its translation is CATSDALGSYGYTF.